This TCR beta chain was recovered during a study of OX40 agonist ivuxolimab in advanced cancers. Turning to the overall study: Ivuxolimab, which targeted the costimulatory receptor OX40 (CD134), was an agonistic, fully human IgG2 monoclonal antibody. The paper describes the monotherapy dose-escalation part (N of about 50 patients) of the phase I trial of ivuxolimab. Among the 50 to 55 dose-escalation patients, about 19 had hepatocellular carcinoma, around 15 melanoma, 9 renal cell carcinoma and 9 head and neck cancer. Intravenous ivuxolimab was administered to patients every 2 weeks at six dose levels: 0.01, 0.1, 0.3, 1.5, 3 and 10 mg/kg. The purpose of peripheral TCRbeta sequencing was to test whether ivuxolimab changed TCR sequence diversity and led to clonal T-cell expansion. Prior anti-PD-1, anti-PD-L1 or anti-CTLA-4 therapy was permitted, and checkpoint inhibitors had been received by about 36% of dose-escalation patients. In the dose-escalation cohort, around four fifths of patients were male, and the mean age was 60 years with a range of roughly 23 to 90. Partial responses occurred in three dose-escalation patients, of whom one had hepatocellular carcinoma and two had cutaneous melanoma. Points the paper makes about the study in general: Antigen specificity was not determined for the clonally expanded peripheral T cells. At doses of 0.1 to 3.0 mg/kg, clonal expansion of both CD4+ and CD8+ T cells in blood was seen between baseline and week 6. In the 0.1-3.0 mg/kg groups, partial responders had among the lowest normalized peripheral clonal expansion, particularly in CD8+ T cells. After ivuxolimab, expanded clones were on average more numerous among CD8+ T cells than among CD4+ T cells. Low levels of normalized T-cell clonal expansion were also seen in some patients who did not respond.

The CDR3 numbers 15 residues from cysteine through phenylalanine. CDR3 DNA is the only sequence kept; it has 45 bases, read in frame from the first base. For this chain, trimming is 1 base at the V end and 8 bases at the J end, and the number of junction bases without a gene match is 9. CDR1 and CDR2 were assigned from the germline V gene (reference sequence) as SEHNR and FQNEAQ. The trial excluded patients who had a history of autoimmune disease or who were on systemic immunosuppression. Peripheral blood for TCR sequencing was drawn from every dose cohort at baseline, at cycle 4 day 1 and at cycle 7 day 1. The samples were taken from a phase I, first-in-human, multicenter, open-label dose-escalation trial of ivuxolimab. Adults with locally advanced or metastatic head and neck squamous cell, hepatocellular, melanoma or renal cell carcinoma were enrolled in the trial. CD4+ and CD8+ T cells were sorted separately from peripheral blood before TCR sequencing.

Genomic DNA was extracted from sorted cells for sequencing of the TCRbeta CDR3 region. The immunoSEQ Assay was used to sequence the TCRbeta CDR3 regions. Imported from immuneACCESS, the table was reduced by TCRdb to in-frame sequences with V and J called. These copies leave out some clones; in studies compared against another copy, an unresolved V gene accounts for under half, and the cause of the remainder is not known. The sample table holds approximately 70,000 clones, of which 80% to 95% were seen once. Of the sample, over 0.35% is held by the ten largest clones. For this clone: The antigen it recognizes is unknown. No quality values exist for individual bases; no much larger clone is one base distant.

Sequencing used CD4+ or CD8+ T cells sorted from blood, obtained in a trial of the OX40 agonist ivuxolimab. The chain is made from TRBV7-9 and TRBJ2-7; TRBD2 aligns with 9 central bases. This receptor was identified in an adult with an advanced solid tumor such as melanoma, head and neck, liver or kidney cancer. The sequenced DNA is TGTGCCAGCAGCTTAGAAGTAGCGGGAGTTCCACAGCAGTACTTC. The resulting protein is CASSLEVAGVPQQYF.